The 31 T cell receptor beta chains listed next were all sequenced from one sample in a study of blood T cell repertoires in COVID-19. Clones were sequenced by immunoSEQ multiplex PCR, and TCRdb holds only the in-frame ones, with some missing. The data hold around 180,000 clones, with over 75% observed a single time. Input material: peripheral blood. These receptors were taken from a man aged 60 to 75 with acute or convalescent COVID-19.

V is TRBV7-3 and J is TRBJ2-3, with D tentatively TRBD1 (8 bases). This CDR3 has 13 amino acids. V gave up 9 bases and J gave up 5 bases, with 15 bases separating them. Germline-derived CDR1 and CDR2 are SGHTA and FQGTGA. CDR3 nucleotides: TGTGCCAGTGCGAGCGGGACAGGAGATACGCAGTATTTT. Protein sequence: CASASGTGDTQYF.

Here the CDR3 reads CATLLTGAGNTIYF. CDR3 in DNA: TGTGCCACCTTACTGACCGGGGCTGGAAACACCATATATTTT. The V and J genes are TRBV28 and TRBJ1-3; unclear D gene. The CDR3 runs to 14 residues. The germline V and J ends were trimmed by 10 bases and 2 bases, with 15 bases remaining between them. Germline V gives CDR1 MDHEN, CDR2 SYDVKM.

The V gene is TRBV11-3, the J gene TRBJ2-5, with 14 bases fitting TRBD2. This CDR3 spans 15 amino acids. J lost 7 bases, V lost 5 bases, and 6 bases had no gene match. Germline assignment: CDR1 SGHNT and CDR2 YENEEA. CDR3 in amino acids: CASSLGTSGSGTQYF. DNA of the CDR3: TGTGCCAGCAGCCTAGGGACTAGCGGGAGCGGGACCCAGTACTTC.

V usage is TRBV19 and J usage is TRBJ1-2, with 9 positions matching TRBD1. The CDR3 has 13 residues. V shed 5 bases and J 8 bases; nucleotides not matched to a gene: 6. Per the germline V gene, CDR1 is LNHDA and CDR2 is SQIVND (reference sequence). CDR3 sequence: CASSGTGGYGYTF. In DNA, the CDR3 is TGTGCCAGTAGTGGAACAGGGGGCTACGGCTACACCTTC.

The chain links TRBV28 to TRBJ1-1; 7 nucleotides align to TRBD1. This CDR3 is 17 amino acids long. The ends lost 2 bases at V and 0 bases at J; junction bases unmatched: 9. CDR1 and CDR2 from the germline V gene are MDHEN and SYDVKM. The CDR3 region is CASSLKAGQTMNTEAFF. CDR3 nucleotide sequence: TGTGCCAGCAGTTTAAAGGCGGGACAGACTATGAACACTGAAGCTTTCTTT.

The rearrangement links TRBV6-5 to TRBJ2-7, with D perhaps TRBD1 (6 bases). V lost 6 bases, J lost 4 bases, and 13 bases lay in between. The CDR3 extends over 13 amino acids. Looked up from germline, CDR1 is MNHEY and CDR2 is SVGAGI. CDR3: CASRETGPYEQYF. For the CDR3, the DNA is TGTGCCAGCAGGGAGACAGGTCCTTACGAGCAGTACTTC.

The chain uses TRBV5-8 and TRBJ1-5; no clear D. CDR1 and CDR2 (germline): SGHTS, YDEGEE. The CDR3 spans 14 residues. V shed 2 bases and J shed 5 bases, with 11 bases lying between them. Here the CDR3 reads CASSFSSRYQPQHF. As DNA, the CDR3 is TGTGCCAGCAGCTTTTCCTCGCGATATCAGCCCCAGCATTTT.

The chain has TRBV7-9 and TRBJ1-2; a weak D match, TRBD1 (5 bases). The CDR3 consists of 14 residues. Trimming removed 0 bases from V and 2 bases from J, with 7 bases in between. CDR1 is SEHNR and CDR2 is FQNEAQ in the germline V gene (reference sequence). CDR3 in amino acids: CASSLAGGNYGYTF. CDR3 in DNA: TGTGCCAGCAGCTTAGCTGGGGGGAACTATGGCTACACCTTC.

The chain employs TRBV15 and TRBJ2-1; a possible D gene is TRBD1 (7 bases). The V gene's germline CDR1 is LNHNV and CDR2 YYDKDF (reference sequence). V was trimmed by 2 bases and J by 3 bases, leaving 14 bases between them. The CDR3 spans 16 residues. CDR3 nucleotides: TGTGCCACCAGCAGATTTGGAGGGACAGTCTACAATGAGCAGTTCTTC. It encodes CATSRFGGTVYNEQFF.

J is TRBJ1-5 and V is TRBV7-6, with 11 bases aligning to TRBD1. The CDR3 contains 19 residues. Germline V gene data show CDR1 as SGHVS and CDR2 as FNYEAQ. The trim removed 0 bases at V and 2 bases at J, leaving 9 bases unmatched. The CDR3 DNA follows: TGTGCCAGCAGCTTAGCGCTTGGACAGGGGGCGCGGGGCAATCAGCCCCAGCATTTT. It encodes CASSLALGQGARGNQPQHF.

This sequence joins TRBV6-5 and TRBJ1-3; 9 bases line up with TRBD1. V was pared by 6 bases and J by 0 bases, with 3 bases of the junction left unmatched. Germline V gene lookup returns CDR1 MNHEY and CDR2 SVGAGI. This CDR3 is 15 amino acids long. The DNA of the CDR3 is TGTGCCAGCAGGCCGGGACAGGGCTCTGGAAACACCATATATTTT. Translating gives CASRPGQGSGNTIYF.

The chain couples TRBV5-1 to TRBJ1-6; possible D gene TRBD1, 5 bases. The CDR3 length is 16 residues. V was shortened by 4 bases and J by 6 bases, with 17 bases between the two germline ends. Per germline, CDR1 SGHRS and CDR2 YFSETQ. The CDR3 region is CASSGPPLGANSPLHF. CDR3 in DNA: TGCGCCAGCAGCGGACCCCCACTTGGGGCTAATTCACCCCTCCACTTT.

The rearrangement uses TRBV12-3 or TRBV12-4 and TRBJ1-6, with TRBD1 matching 10 bases. The CDR3 covers 13 residues. V was clipped by 6 bases and J by 10 bases; unmatched bases: 3. The CDR3 reads CASRGQGFSPLHF. For the CDR3, the DNA is TGTGCCAGCAGGGGACAGGGGTTCTCACCCCTCCACTTT.

This clone was seen ten or more times. This chain connects TRBV7-2 to TRBJ2-4, with D possibly matching TRBD2 (6 bases). V was clipped by 4 bases and J by 1 base, with 14 bases between them. Germline lookup yields CDR1 SGHTA and CDR2 FQGNSA. The CDR3 is 16 amino acids. The CDR3, as DNA: TGTGCCAGCAGCTACCCGTCGGGGGAGGCCAAAAACATTCAGTACTTC. It translates to CASSYPSGEAKNIQYF.

The chain uses TRBV27 and TRBJ2-7, with 15 positions matching TRBD2. J was trimmed by 5 bases and V by 5 bases; bases with no gene match: 4. The CDR3 totals 15 residues. Germline CDR1 is MNHEY and CDR2 is SMNVEV (reference sequence). The CDR3 DNA sequence: TGTGCCAGCAGTCCTCGGACTAGCGGGAGGGACGAGCAGTACTTC. Amino acids: CASSPRTSGRDEQYF.

The chain couples TRBV28 to TRBJ2-1; TRBD2 matches 7 bases. The CDR3 totals 17 residues. Germline assignment: CDR1 MDHEN and CDR2 SYDVKM. V lost 2 bases, J lost 7 bases, and 14 bases stayed unmatched. In DNA, the CDR3 is TGTGCCAGCAGTTTAAATTCTCGACTAGCACTGATAAATGAGCAGTTCTTC. Residues: CASSLNSRLALINEQFF. Drawing the rest from reference TRBV28 and TRBJ2-1, the complete variable domain is DVKVTQSSRYLVKRTGEKVFLECVQDMDHENMFWYRQDPGLGLRLIYFSYDVKMKEKGDIPEGYSVSREKKERFSLILESASTNQTSMYLCASSLNSRLALINEQFFGPGTRLTVL.

The CDR3 region is CASGTTGTGSTEAFF. The DNA of the CDR3 is TGTGCCAGCGGTACGACCGGGACAGGGAGCACTGAAGCTTTCTTT. The chain is built from TRBV28 and TRBJ1-1; 9 bases align to TRBD1. V shed 8 bases and J 4 bases; nucleotides not matched to a gene: 11. CDR1 and CDR2 (germline): MDHEN, SYDVKM. This CDR3 is built from 15 residues.

Note on this clone: This sample includes further DNA sequences coding for the same CDR3. This rearrangement joins TRBV27 to TRBJ1-4; D remains unclear. With 0 bases removed from V and 8 bases from J, the gap between germline ends came to 10 bases. This CDR3 has 14 amino acids. CDR1 and CDR2 from the germline V gene are MNHEY and SMNVEV (reference sequence). The CDR3 loop reads CASSLSGAGEKLFF. The CDR3 coding sequence is TGTGCCAGCAGTTTATCGGGTGCAGGCGAAAAACTGTTTTTT.

The chain uses TRBV3-1 (or the pseudogene TRBV3-2) and TRBJ2-7, with D possibly being TRBD1 (6 bases). This CDR3 comprises 16 residues. V gave up 4 bases and J gave up 3 bases, with 19 bases separating them. CDR1 LGHDT and CDR2 YNNKEL come from the germline V gene (reference sequence). CDR3 DNA sequence: TGTGCCAGCAGCCTCTTCCGGGACACGATATTCTACGAGCAGTACTTC. This encodes CASSLFRDTIFYEQYF.

The chain uses TRBV5-1 and TRBJ2-6; 7 nucleotides align to TRBD1. V lost 2 bases to trimming and J lost 1 base; unmatched junction nucleotides: 6. Germline loops: CDR1 SGHRS, CDR2 YFSETQ. This CDR3 has 17 amino acids. CDR3 amino acids: CASSLRTGSSGANVLTF. The DNA of the CDR3 is TGCGCCAGCAGCTTACGGACAGGTTCGTCTGGGGCCAACGTCCTGACTTTC.

The CDR3 is CASSQLDQGPRYF. CDR3 DNA sequence: TGTGCCAGCAGCCAATTAGACCAGGGCCCCCGGTACTTC. The chain recombines TRBV4-2 with TRBJ2-7; D is possibly TRBD1 (5 bases). The CDR3 covers 13 residues. Germline V gives CDR1 LGHNA, CDR2 YNFKEQ. Trimming removed 2 bases from V and 12 bases from J, with 17 bases in between.

The rearrangement uses TRBV2 and TRBJ2-7; 10 bases are shared with TRBD1. The V and J ends lost 8 bases and 4 bases, in that order; junction bases with no gene match: 5. This CDR3 has 13 amino acids. Germline CDR1 reads SNHLY; CDR2 reads FYNNEI. CDR3 sequence: CASRGQGRYEQYF. Here the CDR3 DNA reads TGTGCCAGCCGGGGACAGGGGAGGTACGAGCAGTACTTC.

This clone has only a few counts. The chain links TRBV21-1 to TRBJ2-7; the listed D gene, TRBD2, was not tested against the DNA. TRBV21-1 counts as a pseudogene. This CDR3 has 14 amino acids. The CDR3 loop is CASSKSDSLDEAYF. The CDR3 nucleotides are TGTGCCAGCAGCAAATCGGATAGCCTTGACGAGGCGTACTTC.

Points on this clone: Other DNA sequences from this sample encode an identical CDR3 as well. The J gene is TRBJ2-1, the V gene TRBV7-3; TRBD2 matches at 10 bases. The CDR3 sequence is 15 residues long. With V trimmed by 2 bases and J by 5 bases, 3 bases remained unmatched. From germline, CDR1 is SGHTA and CDR2 FQGTGA. CDR3 amino acids: CASSLVAGGHNEQFF. In DNA form, the CDR3 reads TGTGCCAGCAGCTTAGTAGCGGGAGGACACAATGAGCAGTTCTTC.

The chain links TRBV27 to TRBJ2-3, with D perhaps TRBD2 (6 bases). CDR3 size: 15 residues. V lost 0 bases to trimming and J lost 2 bases, with 9 bases between them. Germline V CDR1 and CDR2: MNHEY, SMNVEV (reference sequence). CDR3 region: CASSLSGLLTDTQYF. The DNA of the CDR3 is TGTGCCAGCAGTTTATCGGGACTCCTCACAGATACGCAGTATTTT.

The chain is built from TRBV30 and TRBJ2-1; the match to TRBD2 covers 12 bases. Germline CDR1 and CDR2: GTSNPN and SVGIG (reference sequence). The CDR3 loop spans 16 amino acids. The ends lost 1 base at V and 6 bases at J; junction bases unmatched: 7. The CDR3 reads CAWSGLAGEGLNEQFF. The CDR3, as DNA: TGTGCCTGGAGTGGACTAGCGGGAGAGGGTCTCAATGAGCAGTTCTTC.

The chain carries TRBV19 and TRBJ1-1, with D maybe TRBD1 (6 bases). This CDR3 comprises 15 residues. V was cut by 5 bases and J by 4 bases, with 17 bases left in between. Per the germline V gene, CDR1 is LNHDA and CDR2 is SQIVND (reference sequence). The DNA of the CDR3 is TGTGCCAGTAGTCGGAAGGGATCAGGGGCCACTGAAGCTTTCTTT. It yields the protein CASSRKGSGATEAFF.

This chain connects TRBV11-1 to TRBJ2-2; TRBD2 is a possible D gene (6 bases). The CDR3 runs to 14 residues. The germline V gene encodes CDR1 SGHAT and CDR2 FQDESV (reference sequence). V lost 5 bases and J lost 6, with 13 bases in between. DNA for the CDR3: TGTGCCAGCAGCCTCACGGCGGGGTCCGGGGAGCTGTTTTTT. Protein: CASSLTAGSGELFF.

The J gene is TRBJ2-7, the V gene TRBV27; a possible D gene is TRBD2 (6 bases). The CDR3 covers 16 residues. V dropped 3 bases and J dropped 7 bases, with 22 bases sitting between them. In germline, CDR1 is MNHEY, CDR2 SMNVEV (reference sequence). The CDR3 sequence is CASSFRGTGKTGEQYF. In DNA, the CDR3 is TGTGCCAGCAGTTTCCGGGGGACTGGGAAGACGGGGGAGCAGTACTTC.

This clone was counted once. The chain carries TRBV27 and TRBJ1-1, with unresolved D. Germline V gene lookup returns CDR1 MNHEY and CDR2 SMNVEV (reference sequence). The germline V and J ends were trimmed by 2 bases and 2 bases, with 9 bases remaining between them. This CDR3 region has 14 residues. The CDR3 loop is CASSLRQTNTEAFF. CDR3 bases: TGTGCCAGCAGTTTACGGCAGACTAACACTGAAGCTTTCTTT.

This chain joins TRBV7-2 and TRBJ2-5; 9 bases align to TRBD2. This CDR3 is 16 amino acids long. The germline V gene has CDR1 SGHTA and CDR2 FQGNSA. Trimming at V came to 5 bases and at J to 5 bases, leaving 12 bases not matched to a gene. The CDR3 reads CASSRLGLREGETQYF. The CDR3 DNA reads TGTGCCAGCAGCCGCTTGGGCCTGCGGGAGGGGGAGACCCAGTACTTC.